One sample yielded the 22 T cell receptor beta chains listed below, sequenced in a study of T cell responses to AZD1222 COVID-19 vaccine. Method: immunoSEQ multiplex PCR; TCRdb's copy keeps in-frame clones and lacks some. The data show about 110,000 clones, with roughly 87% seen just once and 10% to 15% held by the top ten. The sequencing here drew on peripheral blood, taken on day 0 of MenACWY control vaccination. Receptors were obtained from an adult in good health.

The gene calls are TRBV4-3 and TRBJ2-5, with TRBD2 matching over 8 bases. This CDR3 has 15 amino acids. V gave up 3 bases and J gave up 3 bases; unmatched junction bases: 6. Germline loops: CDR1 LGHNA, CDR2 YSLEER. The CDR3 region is CASSQGLGFKETQYF. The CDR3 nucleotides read TGCGCCAGCAGCCAGGGACTAGGTTTCAAAGAGACCCAGTACTTC.

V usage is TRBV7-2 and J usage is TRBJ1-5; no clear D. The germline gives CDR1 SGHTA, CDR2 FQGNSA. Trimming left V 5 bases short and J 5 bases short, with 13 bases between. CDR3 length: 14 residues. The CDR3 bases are TGTGCCAGCAGCCCTCAGCCCATTGATCAGCCCCAGCATTTT. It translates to CASSPQPIDQPQHF. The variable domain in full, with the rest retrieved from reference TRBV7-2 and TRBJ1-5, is GAGVSQSPSNKVTEKGKDVELRCDPISGHTALYWYRQSLGQGLEFLIYFQGNSAPDKSGLPSDRFSAERTGGSVSTLTIQRTQQEDSAVYLCASSPQPIDQPQHFGDGTRLSIL.

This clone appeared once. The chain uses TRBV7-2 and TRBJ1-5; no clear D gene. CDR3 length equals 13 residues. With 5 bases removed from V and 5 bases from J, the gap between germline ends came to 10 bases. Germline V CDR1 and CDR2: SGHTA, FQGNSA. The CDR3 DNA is TGTGCCAGCAGCCTAGGAATGGATCAGCCCCAGCATTTT. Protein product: CASSLGMDQPQHF.

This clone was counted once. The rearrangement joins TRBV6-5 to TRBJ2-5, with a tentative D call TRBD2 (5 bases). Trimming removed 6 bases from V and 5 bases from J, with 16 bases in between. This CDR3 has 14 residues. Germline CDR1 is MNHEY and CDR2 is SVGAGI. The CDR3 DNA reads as TGTGCCAGCAGCTCGAATACCGAGCGGGAGACCCAGTACTTC. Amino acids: CASSSNTERETQYF.

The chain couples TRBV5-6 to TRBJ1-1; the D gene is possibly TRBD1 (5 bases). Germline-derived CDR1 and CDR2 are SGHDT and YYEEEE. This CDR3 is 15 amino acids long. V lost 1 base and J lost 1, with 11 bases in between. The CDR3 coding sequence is TGTGCCAGCAGCTTGAGGGGCCCTGGGAACACTGAAGCTTTCTTT. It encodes CASSLRGPGNTEAFF.

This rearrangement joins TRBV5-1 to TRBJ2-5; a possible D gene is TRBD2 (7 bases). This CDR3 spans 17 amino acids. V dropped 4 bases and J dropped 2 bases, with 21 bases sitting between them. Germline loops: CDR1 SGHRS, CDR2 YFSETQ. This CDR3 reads CASSPGIRGRGQETQYF. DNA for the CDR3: TGCGCCAGCAGCCCGGGGATCCGGGGGAGGGGGCAAGAGACCCAGTACTTC.

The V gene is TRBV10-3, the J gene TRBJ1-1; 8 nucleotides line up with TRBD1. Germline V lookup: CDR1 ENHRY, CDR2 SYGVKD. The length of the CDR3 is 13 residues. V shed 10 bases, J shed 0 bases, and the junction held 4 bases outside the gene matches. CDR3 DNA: TGTGCCACCTCGACAGGGGTGAACACTGAAGCTTTCTTT. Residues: CATSTGVNTEAFF.

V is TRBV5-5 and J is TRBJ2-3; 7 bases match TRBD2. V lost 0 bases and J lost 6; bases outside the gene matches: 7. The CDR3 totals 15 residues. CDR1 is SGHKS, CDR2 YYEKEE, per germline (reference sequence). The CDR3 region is CASSLAQRGRDTQYF. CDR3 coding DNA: TGTGCCAGCAGCTTGGCCCAGCGGGGCCGGGATACGCAGTATTTT.

The CDR3 coding sequence is TGTGCCAGCAGTTTCCGGGGAGGGGGCGCAGGATACGAGCAGTACTTC. This gives the protein CASSFRGGGAGYEQYF. The V call is TRBV27, the J call TRBJ2-7, with D perhaps matching TRBD1 or TRBD2 (7 bases each). CDR1 MNHEY and CDR2 SMNVEV come from the germline V gene (reference sequence). The CDR3 is 16 residues long. V lost 3 bases to trimming and J lost 4 bases, with 19 bases between them.

The CDR3 bases are TGTGCCAGCTCACCCACGAGGCAGGGCTCCTACAATGAGCAGTTCTTC. Protein sequence: CASSPTRQGSYNEQFF. This chain uses TRBV18 with TRBJ2-1; a weak D match, TRBD1 (5 bases). The CDR3 extends over 16 amino acids. Germline V gene lookup returns CDR1 KGHSH and CDR2 LQKENI. Between the trimmed V and J ends, which lost 3 bases and 0 bases, there was a span of 12 bases.

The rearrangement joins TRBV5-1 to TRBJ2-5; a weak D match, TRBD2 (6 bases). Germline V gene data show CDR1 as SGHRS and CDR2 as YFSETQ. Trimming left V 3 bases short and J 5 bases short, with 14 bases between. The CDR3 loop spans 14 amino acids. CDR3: CASSSDPGRETQYF. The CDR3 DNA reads TGCGCCAGCAGCTCGGACCCGGGGAGGGAGACCCAGTACTTC.

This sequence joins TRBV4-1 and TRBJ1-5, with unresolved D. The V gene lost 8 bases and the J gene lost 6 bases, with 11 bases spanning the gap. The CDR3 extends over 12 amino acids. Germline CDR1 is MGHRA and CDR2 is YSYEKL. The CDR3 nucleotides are TGCGCCAGCGGTAGAGGATCTCAGCCCCAGCATTTT. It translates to CASGRGSQPQHF.

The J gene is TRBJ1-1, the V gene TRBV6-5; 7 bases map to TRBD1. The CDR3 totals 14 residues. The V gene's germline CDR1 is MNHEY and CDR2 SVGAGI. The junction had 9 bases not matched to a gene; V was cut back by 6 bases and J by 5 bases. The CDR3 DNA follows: TGTGCCAGCAGGCTGACAGGGCCTTGGACTGAAGCTTTCTTT. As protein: CASRLTGPWTEAFF.

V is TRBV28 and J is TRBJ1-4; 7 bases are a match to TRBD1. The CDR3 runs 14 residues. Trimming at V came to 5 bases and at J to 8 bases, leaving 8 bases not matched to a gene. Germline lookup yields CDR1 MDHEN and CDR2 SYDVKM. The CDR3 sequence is CASSLNRGGEKLFF. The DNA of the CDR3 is TGTGCCAGCAGTCTCAACAGGGGAGGCGAAAAACTGTTTTTT. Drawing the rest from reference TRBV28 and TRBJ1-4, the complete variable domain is DVKVTQSSRYLVKRTGEKVFLECVQDMDHENMFWYRQDPGLGLRLIYFSYDVKMKEKGDIPEGYSVSREKKERFSLILESASTNQTSMYLCASSLNRGGEKLFFGSGTQLSVL.

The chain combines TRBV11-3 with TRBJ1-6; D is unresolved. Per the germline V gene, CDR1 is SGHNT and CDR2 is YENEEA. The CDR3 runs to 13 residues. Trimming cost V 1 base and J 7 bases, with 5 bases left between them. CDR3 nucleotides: TGTGCCAGCAGCTTAGTCCCCAATTCACCCCTCCACTTT. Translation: CASSLVPNSPLHF.

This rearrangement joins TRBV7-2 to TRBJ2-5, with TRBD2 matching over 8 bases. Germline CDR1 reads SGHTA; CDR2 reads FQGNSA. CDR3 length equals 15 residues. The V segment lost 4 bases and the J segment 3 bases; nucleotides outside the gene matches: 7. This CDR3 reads CASSSGPGGKETQYF. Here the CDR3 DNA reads TGTGCCAGCAGCTCCGGACCGGGAGGGAAAGAGACCCAGTACTTC. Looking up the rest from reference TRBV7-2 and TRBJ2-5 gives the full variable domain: GAGVSQSPSNKVTEKGKDVELRCDPISGHTALYWYRQSLGQGLEFLIYFQGNSAPDKSGLPSDRFSAERTGGSVSTLTIQRTQQEDSAVYLCASSSGPGGKETQYFGPGTRLLVL.

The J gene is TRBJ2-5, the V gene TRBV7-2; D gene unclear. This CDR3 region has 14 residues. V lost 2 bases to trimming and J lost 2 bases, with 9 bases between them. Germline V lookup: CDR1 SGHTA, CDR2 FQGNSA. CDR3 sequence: CASSLQAGQETQYF. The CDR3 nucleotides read TGTGCCAGCAGCTTACAGGCAGGTCAAGAGACCCAGTACTTC.

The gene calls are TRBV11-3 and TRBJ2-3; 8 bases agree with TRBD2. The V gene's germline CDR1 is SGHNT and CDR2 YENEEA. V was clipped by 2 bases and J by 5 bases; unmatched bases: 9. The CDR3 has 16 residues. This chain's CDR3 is CASSLLSGGRGDTQYF. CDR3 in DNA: TGTGCCAGCAGCTTATTATCGGGAGGGCGGGGAGATACGCAGTATTTT.

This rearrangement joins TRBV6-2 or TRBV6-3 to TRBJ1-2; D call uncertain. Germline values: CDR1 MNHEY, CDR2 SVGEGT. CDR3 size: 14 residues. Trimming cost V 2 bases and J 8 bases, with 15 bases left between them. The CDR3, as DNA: TGTGCCAGCAGTTACGCTTTTCGGATGGAAGGCTACACCTTC. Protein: CASSYAFRMEGYTF.

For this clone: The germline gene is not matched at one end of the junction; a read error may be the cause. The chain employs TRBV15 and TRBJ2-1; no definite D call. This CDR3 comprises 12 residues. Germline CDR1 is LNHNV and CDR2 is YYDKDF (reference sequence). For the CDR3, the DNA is TGTGCCACCAGCACCCAAGACAATCAGCAGTTCTTC. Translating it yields CATSTQDNQQFF.

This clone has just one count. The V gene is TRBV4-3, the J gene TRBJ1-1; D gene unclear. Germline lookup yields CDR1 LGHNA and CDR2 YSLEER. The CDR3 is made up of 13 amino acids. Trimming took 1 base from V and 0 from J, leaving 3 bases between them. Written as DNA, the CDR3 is TGCGCCAGCAGCCAAGCGGTGAACACTGAAGCTTTCTTT. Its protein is CASSQAVNTEAFF.

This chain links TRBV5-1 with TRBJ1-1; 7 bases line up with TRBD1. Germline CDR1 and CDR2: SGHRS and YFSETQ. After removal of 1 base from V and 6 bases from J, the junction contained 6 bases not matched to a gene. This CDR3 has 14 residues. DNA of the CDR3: TGCGCCAGCAGCTTGACGACAGGGTCCCCTGAAGCTTTCTTT. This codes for CASSLTTGSPEAFF.